The sequence of this T cell receptor (beta chain) was determined in a study of T cell repertoires in cytomegalovirus infection. In regard to this clonotype: Its antigen is currently unknown.

TCRdb reprocessed the reads with MiXCR, giving one entry per CDR3 protein. Of a few hundred thousand distinct CDR3 sequences listed, almost 40% were seen once; the top ten hold about 46%. Germline values: CDR1 MNHEY, CDR2 SVGEGT. The V and J ends lost 5 bases and 7 bases respectively, with 15 bases between them. The CDR3 is made up of 13 amino acids. The source of this sequence is a human donor in good health (CMV status not recorded). Some clones in this sample may be carry-over from other donors' samples. Sequencing was performed on cultured PBMCs, taken from culture after CMV antigen stimulation. This chain joins TRBV6-2 or TRBV6-3 and TRBJ2-7; D could derive from TRBD1 or TRBD2 (5 bases each). CDR3 region: CASSRRDGMEQYF. CDR3 nucleotides: TGTGCCAGCAGTCGCCGGGACGGAATGGAGCAGTACTTC.